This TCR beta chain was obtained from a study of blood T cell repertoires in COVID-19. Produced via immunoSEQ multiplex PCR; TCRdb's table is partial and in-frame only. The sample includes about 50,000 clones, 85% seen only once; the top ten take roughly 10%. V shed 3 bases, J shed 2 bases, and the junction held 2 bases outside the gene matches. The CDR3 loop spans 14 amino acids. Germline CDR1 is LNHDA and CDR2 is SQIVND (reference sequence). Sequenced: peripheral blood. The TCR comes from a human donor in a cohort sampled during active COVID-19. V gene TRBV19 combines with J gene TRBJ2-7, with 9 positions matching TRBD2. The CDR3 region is CASSIRTSAYEQYF. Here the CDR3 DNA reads TGTGCCAGTAGTATCAGGACTAGCGCCTACGAGCAGTACTTC.